The clone carrying this T cell receptor (beta chain) was seen only a few times. No antigen is known for it. The V gene lost 5 bases and the J gene lost 2 bases, with 12 bases spanning the gap. This CDR3 is 14 amino acids long. Germline CDR1 SQVTM, CDR2 ANQGSEA. As the library was built, unique molecular identifiers were attached to individual cDNA molecules. Original data processing: With a range of about 23,224 to 700,000, the median per sample was about 87,000 TCRs. TCRdb called the 5' RACE reads again in MiXCR, with one record for every CDR3 protein. The V and J calls, along with clone size, are taken from TCRdb and not from the paper's own processing. The profile shows about 81,000 distinct CDR3 sequences, approximately 15% of them singletons. Unfractionated whole blood was the source of the extracted total RNA. The sample comes from a study of human T cells and chemical hapten exposure. At the level of the study: The study traced per-sample TCR yield variation mainly to small differences in pooled library volumes.

Broader study findings: Once DPC sensitization occurred, TCRs above 1 in 1000 frequency showed no change.

The sequence came from a female donor in good health. The V and J genes are TRBV29-1 and TRBJ2-2, with TRBD2 as a possible D gene (6 bases). DNA of the CDR3: TGCAGCGTTTTCGGGAGAGGTAACACCGGGGAGCTGTTTTTT. The encoded protein is CSVFGRGNTGELFF.